The 25 T cell receptor beta chains reported below all come from one sample, sequenced in a study of cytomegalovirus exposure and HLA in healthy donors. PCR amplification relied on 60 Vbeta primers (plus 13 Jbeta primers). Clones were read by immunoSEQ multiplex PCR, and TCRdb kept only the in-frame ones, dropping some. The sample gives 90,000 to 100,000 clones, about 80% of which show up once; approximately 2% is in the top ten. The sequenced material came from PBMCs. The receptors were gathered from a man aged 35 to 55 in good health and CMV-seronegative.

This chain joins TRBV4-3 and TRBJ1-4; 9 bases agree with TRBD1. This CDR3 is 16 amino acids long. Germline-derived CDR1 and CDR2 are LGHNA and YSLEER. Trimming took 4 bases from V and 8 from J; bases not matched to a gene: 11. CDR3 sequence: CASSLRTGTGKEKLFF. In DNA, the CDR3 is TGCGCCAGCAGCCTACGGACCGGGACAGGGAAGGAAAAACTGTTTTTT.

The rearrangement joins TRBV27 to TRBJ2-1; 9 nucleotides match TRBD1. The CDR3 sequence is 15 residues long. The germline CDR1 and CDR2 sequences are MNHEY and SMNVEV (reference sequence). V gave up 2 bases and J gave up 4 bases; unmatched junction bases: 3. CDR3 in DNA: TGTGCCAGCAGTTTACGACAGGGGGTGTACAATGAGCAGTTCTTC. It yields the protein CASSLRQGVYNEQFF.

The chain uses TRBV15 and TRBJ2-5, with 7 bases matching TRBD2. Germline CDR1 reads LNHNV; CDR2 reads YYDKDF (reference sequence). The CDR3 runs 15 residues. The ends lost 0 bases at V and 1 base at J; junction bases unmatched: 2. The CDR3 reads CATSRDSGPQETQYF. CDR3 sequence (DNA): TGTGCCACCAGCAGAGATAGCGGGCCCCAAGAGACCCAGTACTTC.

The gene calls are TRBV7-9 and TRBJ1-1, with no clear D. CDR3 length equals 14 residues. Germline CDR1 is SEHNR and CDR2 is FQNEAQ (reference sequence). Trimming took off 5 bases at V and 10 bases at J, with 20 bases between the two ends. CDR3: CASSPRGGSGRAFF. The CDR3 DNA follows: TGTGCCAGCAGCCCACGAGGAGGCTCGGGTCGAGCTTTCTTT.

The genes are TRBV7-9 and TRBJ2-2; D not resolved. Trimming took 11 bases from V and 2 from J, leaving 12 bases between them. From germline, CDR1 is SEHNR and CDR2 FQNEAQ (reference sequence). The CDR3 contains 13 residues. The DNA for the CDR3 is TGTGCCGGTCCTGGCGGCAACACCGGGGAGCTGTTTTTT. Its translation is CAGPGGNTGELFF. The whole variable domain, filled in from reference TRBV7-9 and TRBJ2-2, reads DTGVSQNPRHKITKRGQNVTFRCDPISEHNRLYWYRQTLGQGPEFLTYFQNEAQLEKSRLLSDRFSAERPKGSFSTLEIQRTEQGDSAMYLCAGPGGNTGELFFGEGSRLTVL.

The rearrangement links TRBV7-9 to TRBJ2-1; 10 positions agree with TRBD2. The V gene's germline CDR1 is SEHNR and CDR2 FQNEAQ (reference sequence). V lost 1 base and J lost 13; bases outside the gene matches: 10. The CDR3 is made up of 15 amino acids. DNA of the CDR3: TGTGCCAGCAGCTTAGTAGAACTAGCGGGATCTGTTCAGTTCTTC. This codes for CASSLVELAGSVQFF.

The rearrangement uses TRBV7-3 and TRBJ2-1; D perhaps matches TRBD2 (5 bases). Germline V gene sequence: CDR1 SGHTA, CDR2 FQGTGA. CDR3 length: 14 residues. Trimming left V 1 base short and J 8 bases short, with 12 bases between. CDR3 sequence (DNA): TGTGCCAGCAGCTTAAGTCGGGGAAACGATGAGCAGTTCTTC. Amino acid sequence: CASSLSRGNDEQFF.

The chain employs TRBV5-5 and TRBJ2-7, with a possible D match to TRBD1 (5 bases). Germline V gives CDR1 SGHKS, CDR2 YYEKEE (reference sequence). V lost 0 bases, J lost 4 bases, and 17 bases lay in between. CDR3 length: 16 amino acids. CDR3 sequence (DNA): TGTGCCAGCAGCTTGGTGGCAGGGCCGTTTTCGTACGAGCAGTACTTC. Translation: CASSLVAGPFSYEQYF.

The J gene is TRBJ2-1, the V gene TRBV4-2, with D possibly matching TRBD2 (7 bases). This CDR3 contains 16 residues. Trimming pared 0 bases from V and 4 bases from J, leaving 13 bases between. CDR1 and CDR2 (germline): LGHNA, YNFKEQ. CDR3 region: CASSQDAGALYNEQFF. CDR3 coding DNA: TGTGCCAGCAGCCAAGATGCGGGGGCCTTATACAATGAGCAGTTCTTC.

The chain combines TRBV4-1 with TRBJ1-1, with a possible D match to TRBD1 (5 bases). This CDR3 spans 14 amino acids. V lost 2 bases and J lost 4, with 11 bases in between. Germline assignment: CDR1 MGHRA and CDR2 YSYEKL. This chain's CDR3 is CASSQIREGTEAFF. The CDR3 DNA reads as TGCGCCAGCAGCCAAATCAGGGAGGGCACTGAAGCTTTCTTT.

This clone was recorded a few times. V and J are TRBV6-6 and TRBJ1-1; 7 bases line up with TRBD1. The CDR3 contains 15 residues. Trimming at V came to 5 bases and at J to 0 bases, leaving 6 bases not matched to a gene. Per the germline V gene, CDR1 is MNHNY and CDR2 is SVGAGI (reference sequence). In nucleotides, the CDR3 is TGTGCCAGCAGTCGAGGGACAGCCATGAACACTGAAGCTTTCTTT. Amino acids: CASSRGTAMNTEAFF.

The chain joins TRBV9 to TRBJ1-2, with 9 bases that match TRBD1. Germline CDR1 SGDLS, CDR2 YYNGEE. The CDR3 is 14 amino acids. V gave up 3 bases and J gave up 6 bases; unmatched junction bases: 6. The CDR3 here is CASSGTGDIHGYTF. The CDR3 DNA follows: TGTGCCAGCAGCGGGACAGGGGATATACATGGCTACACCTTC. The whole variable domain, filled in from reference TRBV9 and TRBJ1-2, reads DSGVTQTPKHLITATGQRVTLRCSPRSGDLSVYWYQQSLDQGLQFLIQYYNGEERAKGNILERFSAQQFPDLHSELNLSSLELGDSALYFCASSGTGDIHGYTFGSGTRLTVV.

Only one count was recorded for this clone. The gene calls are TRBV5-5 and TRBJ1-1; unclear D gene. CDR1 and CDR2 (germline): SGHKS, YYEKEE (reference sequence). This CDR3 is 13 amino acids long. Between the trimmed V and J ends, which lost 1 base and 1 base, there was a span of 5 bases. CDR3 in DNA: TGTGCCAGCAGCTTGCTAGAGAACACTGAAGCTTTCTTT. Translating it yields CASSLLENTEAFF.

This chain uses TRBV7-9 with TRBJ1-4, with a possible D match to TRBD1 (6 bases). Germline-derived CDR1 and CDR2 are SEHNR and FQNEAQ (reference sequence). Trimming shortened V by 3 bases and J by 5 bases, and 10 bases separated the two germline ends. The CDR3 has 14 amino acids. CDR3 in DNA: TGTGCCAGCAGCTTGGGGGCAGGAAATGAAAAACTGTTTTTT. Translating gives CASSLGAGNEKLFF. Variable domain in full (rest from reference TRBV7-9 and TRBJ1-4): DTGVSQNPRHKITKRGQNVTFRCDPISEHNRLYWYRQTLGQGPEFLTYFQNEAQLEKSRLLSDRFSAERPKGSFSTLEIQRTEQGDSAMYLCASSLGAGNEKLFFGSGTQLSVL.

The J gene is TRBJ2-3, the V gene TRBV4-3; a possible D gene is TRBD2 (6 bases). CDR1 LGHNA and CDR2 YSLEER come from the germline V gene. The CDR3 has 17 amino acids. Trimming removed 1 base at V and 3 bases at J, with 17 bases between. CDR3 protein: CASSQAAGPRWTDTQYF. CDR3 nucleotides: TGCGCCAGCAGCCAAGCCGCGGGACCTCGATGGACAGATACGCAGTATTTT.

The CDR3 DNA follows: TGCGCCAGCAGCTCTTCCCTGGCGGGCACTGAAGCTTTCTTT. Protein sequence: CASSSSLAGTEAFF. The chain recombines TRBV5-1 with TRBJ1-1, with no clear D. Trimming left V 3 bases short and J 4 bases short, with 13 bases between. The CDR3 runs to 14 residues. The germline V gene has CDR1 SGHRS and CDR2 YFSETQ.

The rearrangement links TRBV30 to TRBJ2-1, with D possibly being TRBD1 (5 bases). This CDR3 spans 11 amino acids. The germline V and J ends were trimmed by 7 bases and 10 bases, with 14 bases remaining between them. The germline V gene encodes CDR1 GTSNPN and CDR2 SVGIG (reference sequence). CDR3 DNA sequence: TGTGCCTCCCCAGGGTCGCGGGAGCAGTTCTTC. It is translated as CASPGSREQFF.

Only a few counts were recorded for this clone. The chain has TRBV10-3 and TRBJ2-1; 9 bases map to TRBD1. Germline trimming cut 3 bases from V and 10 bases from J; bases unmatched to any gene: 13. The germline CDR1 and CDR2 sequences are ENHRY and SYGVKD. CDR3 length: 16 amino acids. CDR3 loop: CAISERDRAPLGEQFF. CDR3 sequence (DNA): TGTGCCATCAGTGAAAGGGACAGGGCGCCCTTAGGGGAGCAGTTCTTC.

The chain links TRBV4-3 to TRBJ2-7; weak D call: TRBD2 (7 bases). The germline V gene encodes CDR1 LGHNA and CDR2 YSLEER. The length of the CDR3 is 19 residues. Trimming pared 0 bases from V and 4 bases from J, leaving 25 bases between. The CDR3 loop reads CASSQDRGLGGGFGYEQYF. DNA for the CDR3: TGCGCCAGCAGCCAAGATCGGGGCCTAGGGGGGGGTTTCGGATACGAGCAGTACTTC.

The chain recombines TRBV27 with TRBJ2-7; the D gene is possibly TRBD1 (5 bases). Germline values: CDR1 MNHEY, CDR2 SMNVEV (reference sequence). Trimming removed 6 bases at V and 2 bases at J, with 11 bases between. The CDR3 spans 13 residues. The CDR3 DNA follows: TGTGCCAGCAGGCAGCAGGGCCCCTACGAGCAGTACTTC. Translating it yields CASRQQGPYEQYF.

V usage is TRBV19 and J usage is TRBJ2-1; TRBD1 matches 10 bases. CDR3 length: 16 amino acids. CDR1 is LNHDA, CDR2 SQIVND, per germline (reference sequence). V was pared by 0 bases and J by 7 bases, with 6 bases of the junction left unmatched. CDR3 DNA: TGTGCCAGTAGTATAGATATAGGGACAGGGGATAATGAGCAGTTCTTC. Amino acids: CASSIDIGTGDNEQFF. The whole variable domain, filled in from reference TRBV19 and TRBJ2-1, reads DGGITQSPKYLFRKEGQNVTLSCEQNLNHDAMYWYRQDPGQGLRLIYYSQIVNDFQKGDIAEGYSVSREKKESFPLTVTSAQKNPTAFYLCASSIDIGTGDNEQFFGPGTRLTVL.

The J gene is TRBJ2-3, the V gene TRBV2; weak D call: TRBD2 (5 bases). The V gene's germline CDR1 is SNHLY and CDR2 FYNNEI. V was shortened by 6 bases and J by 2 bases, with 15 bases between the two germline ends. The CDR3 is 15 residues long. CDR3 residues: CASSGGPLNTDTQYF. As DNA, the CDR3 is TGTGCCAGCAGCGGCGGGCCCTTAAACACAGATACGCAGTATTTT.

CDR3 coding DNA: TGTGCCAGCACCCTGGGGCCGGACAACTATGGCTACACCTTC. This gives the protein CASTLGPDNYGYTF. The chain joins TRBV28 to TRBJ1-2; the D gene is possibly TRBD1 (5 bases). The CDR3 contains 14 residues. The ends were cut back, 7 bases at V and 2 bases at J, with 14 bases in the middle. Germline-derived CDR1 and CDR2 are MDHEN and SYDVKM.

There are a few counts of this clone. This chain uses TRBV6-6 with TRBJ1-5, with D possibly matching TRBD1 (5 bases). CDR1 and CDR2 from the germline V gene are MNHNY and SVGAGI (reference sequence). Trimming took 5 bases from V and 7 from J, leaving 12 bases between them. The CDR3 totals 13 residues. The CDR3 loop is CASSLDIRQPQHF. CDR3 coding DNA: TGTGCCAGCAGTCTGGACATCCGCCAGCCCCAGCATTTT.

The CDR3 sequence: CSVQLSYGYTF. The CDR3 coding sequence is TGCAGCGTTCAACTGAGCTATGGCTACACCTTC. The chain has TRBV29-1 and TRBJ1-2; D gene uncertain. CDR3 length equals 11 residues. V lost 5 bases to trimming and J lost 4 bases, with 8 bases between them. Germline-derived CDR1 and CDR2 are SQVTM and ANQGSEA.